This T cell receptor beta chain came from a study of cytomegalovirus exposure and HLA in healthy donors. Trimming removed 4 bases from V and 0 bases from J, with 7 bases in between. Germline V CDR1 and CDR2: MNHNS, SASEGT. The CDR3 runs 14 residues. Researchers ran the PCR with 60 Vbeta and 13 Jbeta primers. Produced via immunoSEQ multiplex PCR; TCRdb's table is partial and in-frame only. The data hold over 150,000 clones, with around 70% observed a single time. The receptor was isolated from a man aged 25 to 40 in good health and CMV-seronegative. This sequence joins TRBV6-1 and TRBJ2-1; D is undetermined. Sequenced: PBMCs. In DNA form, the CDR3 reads TGTGCCAGCAGTGTAGAGAGCTCCTACAATGAGCAGTTCTTC. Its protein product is CASSVESSYNEQFF.